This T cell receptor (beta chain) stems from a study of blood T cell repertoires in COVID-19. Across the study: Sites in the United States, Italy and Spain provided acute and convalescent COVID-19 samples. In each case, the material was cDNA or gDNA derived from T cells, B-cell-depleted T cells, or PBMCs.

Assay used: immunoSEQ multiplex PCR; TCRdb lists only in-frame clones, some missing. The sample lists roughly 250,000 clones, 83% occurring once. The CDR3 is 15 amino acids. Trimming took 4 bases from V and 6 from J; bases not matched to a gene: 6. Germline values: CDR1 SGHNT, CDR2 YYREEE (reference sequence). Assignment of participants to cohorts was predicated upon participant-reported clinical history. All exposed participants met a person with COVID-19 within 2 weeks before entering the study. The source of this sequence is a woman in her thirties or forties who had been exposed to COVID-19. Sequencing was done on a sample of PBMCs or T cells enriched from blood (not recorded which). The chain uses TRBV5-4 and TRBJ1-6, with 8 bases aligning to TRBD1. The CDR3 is CASSTPGQGNSPLHF. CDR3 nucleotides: TGTGCCAGCAGCACCCCCGGACAGGGTAATTCACCCCTCCACTTT.